This TCR beta chain was identified during a study of OX40 agonist ivuxolimab in advanced cancers. The CDR3 contains 15 residues. V was clipped by 4 bases and J by 10 bases; unmatched bases: 8. Germline V gives CDR1 SGHRS, CDR2 YFSETQ. Prior autoimmune disease or systemic immunosuppression barred patients. Sequencing was performed with immunoSEQ multiplex PCR; in TCRdb, only in-frame clones are kept and a portion is missing. The table includes tens of thousands of clones, roughly 88% detected once. The receptor was isolated from an adult with an advanced solid tumor such as melanoma, head and neck, liver or kidney cancer. This chain joins TRBV5-1 and TRBJ2-1, with TRBD2 matching over 13 bases. The specimen comprised CD4+ or CD8+ T cells sorted from blood, sampled in a trial of the OX40 agonist ivuxolimab. In DNA, the CDR3 is TGCGCCAGCAGCCCAGGACTAGCGGGAGTTGGCGAGCAGTTCTTC. Its translation is CASSPGLAGVGEQFF.